This TCR beta chain derives from a study of T cells after yellow fever vaccination. Study-wide results and caveats: Post-booster reappearance was seen for most primary-vaccination clones (nearly 97% CD4, around 90% CD8). Contamination of FACS-sorted repertoires by abundant clonotypes from the bulk population could occur.

Template switching by 5'RACE produced TCR cDNA, adding a universal primer site and UMIs. TCRdb re-called the 5' RACE reads with MiXCR, one entry per CDR3 protein. This repertoire shows 200,000 to 250,000 distinct CDR3 sequences, about 3% found once; its top ten account for about 3%. This clonotype was observed at least ten times. Its target is unknown. Germline V gene sequence: CDR1 SNHLY, CDR2 FYNNEI. The junction had 17 bases not matched to a gene; V was cut back by 5 bases and J by 9 bases. This CDR3 region has 19 residues. V is TRBV2 and J is TRBJ2-1, with 15 positions matching TRBD2. The sequences come from CD4+ T cells sorted from PBMCs, collected 10 days after the yellow fever booster vaccination. The receptor comes from a man aged 18 to 29 who received the YFV17D yellow fever vaccine. CDR3 loop: CASSKDTVWTSGGVAEQFF. Here the CDR3 DNA reads TGTGCCAGCAGTAAAGATACAGTGTGGACTAGCGGGGGGGTGGCTGAGCAGTTCTTC.